Listed below are T cell receptor beta chains from one sample, sequenced in a study of T cell changes during pregnancy in multiple sclerosis. Assay used: immunoSEQ multiplex PCR; TCRdb lists only in-frame clones, some missing. Seen here are approximately 31,000 clones, about 92% observed once, and the top ten hold 0.41%. The sequences come from CD4+ T cells from peripheral blood mononuclear cells, collected in the second trimester of pregnancy. Receptors originate from a female donor with multiple sclerosis, enrolled in a pregnancy study. CDR3s include the opening cysteine and the closing phenylalanine or tryptophan. The D gene is left open where the match is weak. For some rows the clone size is stated as once, few or many, or as a class when expanded; others skip it.

clone size | D gene | J gene | V gene | CDR3 DNA | CDR3 protein
- | - | TRBJ1-2 | TRBV4-3 | TGCGCCAGCAGCCAAGATCTTAGACAGGACCCTGGCTACACCTTC | CASSQDLRQDPGYTF
- | - | TRBJ2-7 | TRBV6-1 | TGTGCCAGCGTCATCATCGCCCCAGGGCCCGGGTGGTACTTC | CASVIIAPGPGWYF
- | - | TRBJ2-5 | TRBV5-4 | TGTGCCAGCAGCTTGGGCCCGGGGGAGACCCAGTACTTC | CASSLGPGETQYF
- | TRBD2 | TRBJ2-7 | TRBV19 | TGTGCCAGTAGTGATATTAGCGGGAGGGATCCCTACGAGCAGTACTTC | CASSDISGRDPYEQYF
- | TRBD1 | TRBJ2-7 | TRBV5-1 | TGCGCCAGCAGACCGACAGGGGTCTACGAGCAGTACTTC | CASRPTGVYEQYF
- | - | TRBJ2-2 | TRBV5-1 | TGCGCCAGCAGCCCCGGTTTTATATCGGAGTCCACCGGGGAGCTGTTTTTT | CASSPGFISESTGELFF
- | TRBD1 | TRBJ2-3 | TRBV18 | TGTGCCAGCTCTCCGACAGGGACCACAGATACGCAGTATTTT | CASSPTGTTDTQYF
- | - | TRBJ2-7 | TRBV30 | TGTGCCTGGGAGCATCAGGCGACCTACGAGCAGTACTTC | CAWEHQATYEQYF
- | TRBD2 | TRBJ2-3 | TRBV5-1 | TGCGCCAGCAGTCTAGCGGGAAACACAGATACGCAGTATTTT | CASSLAGNTDTQYF
- | TRBD2 | TRBJ2-2 | TRBV29-1 | TGCAGCGTTGGGCTAGCGGTAAACACCGGGGAGCTGTTTTTT | CSVGLAVNTGELFF
- | TRBD1 | TRBJ2-1 | TRBV5-8 | TGTGCCAGCAGCTTAGGTCCGGGGACAGCCCACAGGGATGAGCAGTTCTTC | CASSLGPGTAHRDEQFF
- | TRBD1 | TRBJ2-2 | TRBV7-3 | TGTGCCAGCACCCTTACAGGGGGCGTAAGGGCCGGGGAGCTGTTTTTT | CASTLTGGVRAGELFF
- | - | TRBJ1-4 | TRBV28 | TGTGCCAGCAGTTTATGGCAGGGGAAGGAAAAACTGTTTTTT | CASSLWQGKEKLFF
- | - | TRBJ2-2 | TRBV14 | TGTGCCAGCAGCCAACTCAGCGGGACCGGGGAGCTGTTTTTT | CASSQLSGTGELFF
- | - | TRBJ2-1 | TRBV2 | TGTGCCAGCAATATTTACAATGAGCAGTTCTTC | CASNIYNEQFF
- | - | TRBJ1-5 | TRBV9 | TGTGCCAGCAGCGTAGGTCATTGGGGGGATCAGCCCCAGCATTTT | CASSVGHWGDQPQHF
few | - | TRBJ1-5 | TRBV30 | TGTGCCTGGAGTCCGGACTCAATAGCAAATCAGCCCCAGCATTTT | CAWSPDSIANQPQHF
- | TRBD2 | TRBJ2-2 | TRBV4-3 | TGCGCCAGCAGCCAAGAGATAGCGGGAGGGCCGGGCGGGGAGCTGTTTTTT | CASSQEIAGGPGGELFF
- | - | TRBJ1-4 | TRBV11-2 | TGTGCCAGCAGCGCCGGGACACGCTCTAATGAAAAACTGTTTTTT | CASSAGTRSNEKLFF
once | - | TRBJ2-4 | TRBV29-1 | TGCAGCGTTGGAGTGGGGGCGGAGAACATTCAGTACTTC | CSVGVGAENIQYF
- | - | TRBJ1-2 | TRBV28 | TGTGCCAGCAGTTTAGGGCCAGGGCAAGGGGGCTACACCTTC | CASSLGPGQGGYTF
- | TRBD1 | TRBJ2-3 | TRBV25-1 | TGTGCCAGCAGTGGGACCGGGACAGGGAAAGATACGCAGTATTTT | CASSGTGTGKDTQYF
- | - | TRBJ2-3 | TRBV7-2 | TGTGCCAGCAGCTTCCCTAGCACAGATACGCAGTATTTT | CASSFPSTDTQYF
- | - | TRBJ2-7 | TRBV30 | TGTGCCTGGAGTGGGGCAAGGGGGGGATTCGAGCAGTACTTC | CAWSGARGGFEQYF
- | - | TRBJ2-5 | TRBV7-9 | TGTGCCAGCAGCTTTGACTCGGGGACCCAGTACTTC | CASSFDSGTQYF
few | TRBD1 | TRBJ2-2 | TRBV5-1 | TGCGCCAGCAGTTATATGACAGGGGTGAACACCGGGGAGCTGTTTTTT | CASSYMTGVNTGELFF
- | - | TRBJ1-3 | TRBV30 | TGTGCCTGGAGTGGACAGCTGATGGACACCATATATTTT | CAWSGQLMDTIYF
- | - | TRBJ1-1 | TRBV5-6 | TGTGCCAGCAGCTGGGGGAGGGGCTTGGGCACTGAAGCTTTCTTT | CASSWGRGLGTEAFF
once | TRBD1 | TRBJ1-4 | TRBV4-1 | TGCGCCAGCAGCCAGGTGATCCGGACAGGGGCTAATGAAAAACTGTTTTTT | CASSQVIRTGANEKLFF
- | TRBD1 | TRBJ2-1 | TRBV10-2 | TGCGCCAGCAGTGAGTTCCCCCCAAGACAGGGCCCCTACAATGAGCAGTTCTTC | CASSEFPPRQGPYNEQFF
- | TRBD1 | TRBJ1-1 | TRBV28 | TGTGCCAGCAGCCCTACGAGCAGGGGGACTGAAGCTTTCTTT | CASSPTSRGTEAFF
- | TRBD1 | TRBJ1-1 | TRBV7-9 | TGTGCCAGCAGCTTAGGACGACAGGGGCTAAACTTGAACACTGAAGCTTTCTTT | CASSLGRQGLNLNTEAFF
- | - | TRBJ2-1 | TRBV7-7 | TGTGCCAGCAGCTTCGCGAGAGGGAATGAGCAGTTCTTC | CASSFARGNEQFF
- | - | TRBJ2-3 | TRBV2 | TGTGCCAGCAGGGCCCACCTTCGCACAGATACGCAGTATTTT | CASRAHLRTDTQYF
- | TRBD1 | TRBJ1-2 | TRBV4-1 | TGCGCCAGCAGCCTACCGGGACAGACTAACTATGGCTACACCTTC | CASSLPGQTNYGYTF